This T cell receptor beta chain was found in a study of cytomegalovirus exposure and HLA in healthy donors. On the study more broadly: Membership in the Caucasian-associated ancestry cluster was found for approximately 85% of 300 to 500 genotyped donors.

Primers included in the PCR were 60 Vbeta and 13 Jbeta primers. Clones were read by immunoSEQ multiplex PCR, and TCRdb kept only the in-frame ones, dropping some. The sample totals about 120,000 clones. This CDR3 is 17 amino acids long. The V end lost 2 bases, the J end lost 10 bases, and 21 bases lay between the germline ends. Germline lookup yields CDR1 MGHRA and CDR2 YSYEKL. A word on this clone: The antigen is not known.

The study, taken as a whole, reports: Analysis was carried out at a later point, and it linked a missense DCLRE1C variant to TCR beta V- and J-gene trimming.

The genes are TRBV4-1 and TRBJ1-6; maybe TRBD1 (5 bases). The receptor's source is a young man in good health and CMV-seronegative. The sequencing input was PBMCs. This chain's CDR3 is CASSQSQGDSRPSPLHF. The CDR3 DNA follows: TGCGCCAGCAGCCAATCGCAAGGGGACTCCAGGCCGTCACCCCTCCACTTT.